The rows below give T cell receptor beta chains drawn from one sample of a study of tumor-infiltrating lymphocytes in primary liver carcinoma. TCRdb reprocessed the multiplex PCR reads with MiXCR, giving one entry per CDR3 protein. Among about 23,000 distinct CDR3 sequences listed, over 60% were seen once. The sample comprised liver tumor tissue from sampling region 5. These receptors were collected from a woman in her thirties with primary liver carcinoma and hepatitis B virus infection. Each CDR3 is given with its conserved first and last residue. D genes are given only for firm matches. Clone size is given for some rows only: seen once, a few or many times, or a class if the clone is expanded.

clone_size: -
d_call: TRBD2
cdr3_length: 15
j_call: TRBJ2-1
v_call: TRBV11-1
cdr3_aa: CSSGTGTSGYNEQFF
cdr3_nt: TGTAGCAGCGGGACCGGGACTAGCGGTTACAATGAGCAGTTCTTC

clone_size: -
d_call: -
cdr3_length: 14
j_call: TRBJ2-1
v_call: TRBV29-1
cdr3_aa: CSGPVGSVVDEQFF
cdr3_nt: TGCAGCGGCCCTGTCGGGAGCGTAGTCGATGAACAGTTCTTC

clone_size: -
d_call: -
cdr3_length: 13
j_call: TRBJ2-2
v_call: TRBV12-3/TRBV12-4
cdr3_aa: CASSFTGIGELFF
cdr3_nt: TGTGCCAGCAGTTTCACAGGGATCGGGGAGCTGTTTTTT

clone_size: once
d_call: -
cdr3_length: 16
j_call: TRBJ2-1
v_call: TRBV11-2
cdr3_aa: CASSFQGYSSYKEQFF
cdr3_nt: TGTGCCAGCAGCTTTCAGGGCTACTCCTCCTACAAAGAGCAGTTCTTC

clone_size: -
d_call: -
cdr3_length: 14
j_call: TRBJ2-7
v_call: TRBV4-3
cdr3_aa: CATNHTALSNEQHF
cdr3_nt: TGCGCCACCAACCACACTGCCCTTTCCAACGAGCAGCACTTC

clone_size: -
d_call: -
cdr3_length: 12
j_call: TRBJ2-1
v_call: TRBV12-3/TRBV12-4
cdr3_aa: CASSLTENEQCF
cdr3_nt: TGTGCCAGCAGTTTAACGGAGAATGAGCAGTGCTTC

clone_size: many
d_call: -
cdr3_length: 15
j_call: TRBJ2-2
v_call: TRBV2
cdr3_aa: CASSGVSLNTGELFF
cdr3_nt: TGTGCCAGCAGTGGAGTCAGTCTAAACACCGGGGAGCTGTTTTTT

clone_size: -
d_call: -
cdr3_length: 20
j_call: TRBJ1-2
v_call: TRBV4-3
cdr3_aa: CVSSQGEGRGRAATNYGYAF
cdr3_nt: TGCGTCAGCAGCCAAGGCGAAGGAAGGGGCAGGGCCGCTACTAACTATGGCTACGCCTTC

clone_size: few
d_call: -
cdr3_length: 19
j_call: TRBJ1-2
v_call: TRBV4-3
cdr3_aa: CASSQGEGRGTATNYGYTF
cdr3_nt: TGCGCCAGCAGCCAAGGCGAAGGAAGGGGCACCGCTACTAACTATGGCTACACCTTC

clone_size: -
d_call: -
cdr3_length: 15
j_call: TRBJ2-2
v_call: TRBV6-5
cdr3_aa: CASRPRTRFTGELFF
cdr3_nt: TGTGCCAGCAGACCGCGGACAAGATTCACCGGGGAGCTGTTTTTT

clone_size: -
d_call: TRBD1
cdr3_length: 18
j_call: TRBJ2-6
v_call: TRBV6-5
cdr3_aa: CVGKTYRGHVSGANVLTF
cdr3_nt: TGTGTCGGCAAGACATACAGGGGGCACGTCTCTGGGGCCAACGTCCTGACTTTC

clone_size: -
d_call: -
cdr3_length: 15
j_call: TRBJ2-1
v_call: TRBV6-5
cdr3_aa: CVSSFSAEGFNEQFF
cdr3_nt: TGTGTCAGCAGTTTCTCCGCGGAAGGGTTCAATGAGCAGTTCTTC

clone_size: -
d_call: -
cdr3_length: 16
j_call: TRBJ2-1
v_call: TRBV10-3
cdr3_aa: CAISGSAAGAYNEQFF
cdr3_nt: TGTGCCATCAGTGGGTCGGCAGCAGGAGCTTACAATGAGCAGTTCTTC

clone_size: many
d_call: TRBD1
cdr3_length: 14
j_call: TRBJ2-7
v_call: TRBV24-1
cdr3_aa: CATSETGQTYEQYF
cdr3_nt: TGTGCCACCAGTGAGACAGGGCAAACCTACGAGCAGTACTTC

clone_size: few
d_call: -
cdr3_length: 16
j_call: TRBJ2-3
v_call: TRBV29-1
cdr3_aa: CSVEGQPPQLQDTQYF
cdr3_nt: TGCAGCGTTGAGGGGCAGCCTCCCCAATTACAAGATACACAGTATTTT

clone_size: -
d_call: TRBD1
cdr3_length: 13
j_call: TRBJ2-1
v_call: TRBV29-1
cdr3_aa: CGARGQGTNEQFF
cdr3_nt: TGCGGCGCCAGAGGACAGGGAACCAATGAGCAGTTCTTC

clone_size: -
d_call: -
cdr3_length: 16
j_call: TRBJ2-1
v_call: TRBV28
cdr3_aa: CACSFQLVGGGYEQFF
cdr3_nt: TGTGCCTGCAGTTTCCAACTAGTGGGAGGGGGTTATGAGCAGTTCTTC

clone_size: -
d_call: -
cdr3_length: 14
j_call: TRBJ2-7
v_call: TRBV10-2
cdr3_aa: CASRRIPNSYEQYF
cdr3_nt: TGCGCCAGCAGAAGGATACCCAATTCCTACGAGCAGTACTTC

clone_size: -
d_call: -
cdr3_length: 16
j_call: TRBJ2-6
v_call: TRBV5-8
cdr3_aa: CVSTMTGFFGANVLTF
cdr3_nt: TGTGTCAGCACCATGACGGGCTTCTTTGGGGCCAACGTCCTGACTTTC

clone_size: once
d_call: -
cdr3_length: 11
j_call: TRBJ1-3
v_call: TRBV11-2
cdr3_aa: CTNGLGNTIYF
cdr3_nt: TGTACCAACGGCTTGGGAAACACCATATATTTT

clone_size: -
d_call: TRBD2
cdr3_length: 16
j_call: TRBJ2-1
v_call: TRBV11-2
cdr3_aa: CVSSTSLAGGYSQQFF
cdr3_nt: TGTGTCAGCAGCACCTCTCTAGCGGGAGGATACAGTCAGCAGTTCTTC

clone_size: -
d_call: -
cdr3_length: 13
j_call: TRBJ1-2
v_call: TRBV5-4
cdr3_aa: CASSPSHDYRYTF
cdr3_nt: TGTGCCAGCAGCCCATCACACGACTATCGCTACACCTTC

clone_size: -
d_call: -
cdr3_length: 16
j_call: TRBJ2-1
v_call: TRBV11-2
cdr3_aa: CACRATSERAGNEQFF
cdr3_nt: TGTGCCTGCAGGGCTACTAGTGAGAGGGCCGGCAATGAGCAGTTCTTC